Below, 2 T cell receptor beta chains from the same sample are listed, as sequenced in a study of T cell repertoires in cytomegalovirus infection. MiXCR, applied by TCRdb to the reads, yields one record per CDR3 protein. This sample carries about 180,000 distinct CDR3 sequences, about 15% of them seen once, and the ten largest clones take under 30%. Material: CD8+ T cells from PBMCs. The origin of the receptors is a human donor in good health (CMV status not recorded). Some clones in this sample may be carry-over from other donors' samples.

The V call is TRBV7-2, the J call TRBJ2-1; the match to TRBD2 covers 11 bases. Germline lookup yields CDR1 SGHTA and CDR2 FQGNSA. The CDR3 is 18 residues long. V lost 4 bases, J lost 4 bases, and 12 bases stayed unmatched. The CDR3, as DNA: TGTGCCAGCAGCTCTGGGCGGCTAGCGGGGGGCCCTTACAATGAGCAGTTCTTC. This sequence encodes CASSSGRLAGGPYNEQFF.

The rearrangement links TRBV12-3 or TRBV12-4 to TRBJ2-3; no firm D call. The V and J ends lost 5 bases and 4 bases respectively, with 4 bases between them. This CDR3 region has 11 residues. CDR3 sequence (DNA): TGTGCCAGCAGTAACCCAGATACGCAGTATTTT. This codes for CASSNPDTQYF.